Given below is one TCR beta chain in context. Trimming took 1 base from V and 4 from J, leaving 10 bases between them. The CDR3 sequence is 14 residues long. Germline assignment: CDR1 SEHNR and CDR2 FQNEAQ (reference sequence). This sample is drawn from a study of blood T cell repertoires in COVID-19. Across the study: Acute and convalescent COVID-19 samples came from the United States, Italy and Spain. The cDNA or gDNA used as material had been derived from T cells, B-cell-depleted T cells, or PBMCs.

The authors' processing: By means of reference gene primer amplification, nucleated cell counts were estimated. Here immunoSEQ multiplex PCR was the method, and the copy in TCRdb shows in-frame clones only, minus some. The V and J calls and clone size come from that table; D and trimming were worked out from the DNA. The data hold 300,000 to 400,000 clones, with about 90% observed a single time. Recruited during active infection, patients (from Seattle) were subsequently followed longitudinally. The V gene is TRBV7-9, the J gene TRBJ1-2; D uncertain. Source material: peripheral blood. This receptor was identified in a woman in her fifties or sixties with COVID-19, enrolled during active disease. The CDR3: CASSLDGVGYGYTF. The CDR3 DNA follows: TGTGCCAGCAGCTTAGACGGGGTCGGCTATGGCTACACCTTC.